Included here is one T cell receptor beta chain sequence, with context. What it binds is not known. The sample originates from a study of blood T cells in healthy people across ages. Study results and limitations: Donors of long life had a larger count of naive CD4+ cells and greater diversity than aged donors.

Primed by a sample-barcoded 5' primer and a J-beta primer mix, a second PCR proceeded for about 7 to 11 cycles. Using its own MiXCR run on the 5' RACE reads, TCRdb lists one record per CDR3 protein. The data contain approximately 690,000 distinct CDR3 sequences, 35% to 50% of them singletons. Sequences were obtained from blood. The TCR originated in a man older than 75 in good health.

The CDR3 region has the DNA TGTGCCAGCAGCCAAGCTGGCGCGGGGCCCAACAGGCGAGGGCAGTTCTTC. It translates to CASSQAGAGPNRRGQFF. The chain has TRBV7-2 and TRBJ2-1, with TRBD2 as a possible D gene (6 bases). CDR1 is SGHTA and CDR2 is FQGNSA in the germline V gene. The length of the CDR3 is 17 residues. The V end lost 5 bases, the J end lost 12 bases, and 29 bases lay between the germline ends.